These T cell receptor beta chains were read from a single sample in a study of shared clonotypes between healthy human individuals. TCRdb keeps only in-frame clones here, not all; method: immunoSEQ multiplex PCR. The sample lists about 1 million clones, 70% to 80% occurring once. Sequencing was performed on memory CD4+ T cells sorted from blood. Source of these receptors: a man younger than 35 in good health. The CDR3 runs from the conserved cysteine through the conserved F or W. A D gene is named only where the DNA matches it firmly. Where a row states a size, it is once, few, many or the class of an expanded clone; other rows omit it.

v_call,d_call,j_call,clone_size,cdr3_aa,cdr3_nt
TRBV4-1,.,TRBJ1-1,.,CASNLRWSGKNRDTEAFF,TGCGCCAGCAACCTTAGGTGGTCGGGGAAAAACAGGGACACTGAAGCTTTCTTT
TRBV5-6,.,TRBJ2-2,few,CASSFVDTGELFF,TGTGCCAGCAGCTTCGTTGACACCGGGGAGCTGTTTTTT
TRBV4-1,.,TRBJ1-1,few,CASSQTGGGYTEAFF,TGCGCCAGCAGCCAAACGGGGGGCGGGTACACTGAAGCTTTCTTT
TRBV5-1,.,TRBJ2-5,.,CASSPLASGETQYF,TGCGCCAGCAGCCCCCTAGCTAGTGGAGAGACCCAGTACTTC
TRBV19,.,TRBJ1-2,many,CALDEGYTF,TGTGCCTTAGATGAGGGCTACACCTTC
TRBV10-3,.,TRBJ1-2,.,CAISRNDKANYGYTF,TGTGCCATCAGCCGGAATGATAAAGCCAACTATGGCTACACCTTC
TRBV14,TRBD2,TRBJ2-1,.,CASSTRLAEQFF,TGTGCCAGCAGCACCCGACTAGCCGAGCAGTTCTTC
TRBV9,TRBD1,TRBJ2-3,.,CASSAGTGRDTQYF,TGTGCCAGCAGCGCCGGGACAGGGAGAGATACGCAGTATTTT
TRBV2,.,TRBJ1-2,.,CASKNVVTGYGYTF,TGTGCCAGCAAGAACGTGGTGACGGGGTATGGCTACACCTTC
TRBV2,TRBD1,TRBJ2-4,.,CASSFGQGNIQYF,TGTGCCAGCAGTTTCGGACAGGGAAACATTCAGTACTTC
TRBV20-1,.,TRBJ2-7,.,CSAKGVYEQYF,TGCAGTGCAAAGGGTGTCTACGAGCAGTACTTC
TRBV28,.,TRBJ1-2,.,CASSLGSSSSYGYTF,TGTGCCAGCAGTTTAGGATCGTCATCTTCCTATGGCTACACCTTC
TRBV28,.,TRBJ1-1,.,CASSYRSQGTEAFF,TGTGCCAGCAGTTACCGAAGCCAGGGGACTGAAGCTTTCTTT
TRBV19,TRBD1,TRBJ1-5,.,CASSNHRDRVNQPQHF,TGTGCCAGTAGCAACCACCGGGACAGGGTCAATCAGCCCCAGCATTTT
TRBV5-1,TRBD2,TRBJ2-2,.,CASSLTLAGGNTGELFF,TGCGCCAGCAGCTTGACGCTAGCGGGGGGGAACACCGGGGAGCTGTTTTTT
TRBV19,TRBD1,TRBJ2-5,.,CASSITQGVYETQYF,TGTGCCAGTAGTATAACCCAGGGGGTCTACGAGACCCAGTACTTC
TRBV5-1,.,TRBJ2-3,.,CASSFPGASGTDTQYF,TGCGCCAGCAGCTTTCCGGGGGCCTCGGGCACAGATACGCAGTATTTT
TRBV7-9,TRBD1,TRBJ1-6,many,CASSSGGRAPLHF,TGTGCCAGCAGCTCAGGGGGCAGGGCACCCCTCCACTTT
TRBV18,.,TRBJ2-6,.,CASSSTTSSGANVLTF,TGTGCCAGCTCATCCACCACAAGCTCTGGGGCCAACGTCCTGACTTTC
TRBV19,.,TRBJ1-1,few,CASSILGADTEAFF,TGTGCCAGTAGTATTCTGGGGGCGGACACTGAAGCTTTCTTT
TRBV6-5,TRBD1,TRBJ1-2,few,CASSTRDRAGYGYTF,TGTGCCAGCAGCACTAGGGACAGGGCGGGGTATGGCTACACCTTC
TRBV4-3,.,TRBJ1-2,.,CASSQGTGTNYGYTF,TGCGCCAGCAGCCAGGGGACTGGGACGAACTATGGCTACACCTTC
TRBV10-3,.,TRBJ1-6,.,CAISESRTSSSYNSPLHF,TGTGCCATCAGTGAGTCCCGTACATCGAGCTCCTATAATTCACCCCTCCACTTT
TRBV5-7,.,TRBJ2-1,.,CASSLLVYGEQFF,TGTGCCAGCAGCTTGCTAGTTTATGGTGAGCAGTTCTTC
TRBV7-2,TRBD2,TRBJ2-7,.,CASSHSGATYEQYF,TGTGCCAGCAGCCATAGCGGGGCCACCTACGAGCAGTACTTC
TRBV10-3,TRBD2,TRBJ2-2,.,CAIGGTSGRKRVPGELFF,TGTGCCATCGGAGGGACTAGCGGGAGAAAGCGAGTTCCCGGGGAGCTGTTTTTT
TRBV28,TRBD1,TRBJ1-5,.,CASSFRGRGNQPQHF,TGTGCCAGCAGTTTTAGGGGGCGGGGCAATCAGCCCCAGCATTTT
TRBV6-1,.,TRBJ2-1,.,CASDGRRVNEQFF,TGTGCCAGCGACGGTCGAAGGGTCAATGAGCAGTTCTTC
TRBV14,.,TRBJ1-2,many,CASSQVSGYYGYTF,TGTGCCAGCAGCCAAGTCTCGGGCTACTATGGCTACACCTTC
TRBV18,TRBD1,TRBJ1-1,.,CASSLLGQGYTEAFF,TGTGCCAGCTCACTATTGGGACAGGGGTACACTGAAGCTTTCTTT
TRBV7-9,.,TRBJ1-2,.,CASSPLYGYTF,TGTGCCAGCAGCCCACTCTATGGCTACACCTTC
TRBV2,.,TRBJ1-6,many,CASSGTEASTPLHF,TGTGCCAGCTCCGGGACGGAGGCTTCAACACCCCTCCACTTT
TRBV5-1,.,TRBJ2-2,.,CASSFSVGSTGELFF,TGCGCCAGCAGCTTTTCGGTAGGGAGCACCGGGGAGCTGTTTTTT
TRBV5-1,TRBD1,TRBJ2-2,.,CASSPDRGTGELFF,TGCGCCAGCAGCCCAGACAGGGGAACCGGGGAGCTGTTTTTT
TRBV27,.,TRBJ2-7,.,CASRGAGSSYEQYF,TGTGCCAGCAGGGGGGCAGGGTCCTCCTACGAGCAGTACTTC
TRBV10-3,.,TRBJ2-2,.,CAILTTGNTNTGELFF,TGTGCCATCCTAACGACGGGGAATACGAACACCGGGGAGCTGTTTTTT
TRBV9,.,TRBJ2-1,.,CASSVSFSSYNEQFF,TGTGCCAGCAGCGTAAGCTTCAGTTCCTACAATGAGCAGTTCTTC
TRBV6-1,TRBD1,TRBJ1-2,.,CASRERDRDAYGYTF,TGTGCCAGCAGGGAACGGGACAGGGATGCCTATGGCTACACCTTC
TRBV28,TRBD1,TRBJ2-5,.,CASSPERGGRRETQYF,TGTGCCAGCAGTCCCGAACGAGGGGGCCGCAGGGAGACCCAGTACTTC
TRBV10-3,TRBD1,TRBJ1-2,few,CAISYRGYQSDGYTF,TGTGCCATCAGTTACAGGGGTTATCAGTCGGATGGCTACACCTTC
TRBV5-1,TRBD2,TRBJ2-1,once,CASSLGASGVDEQFF,TGCGCCAGCAGCTTGGGGGCTAGCGGGGTCGATGAGCAGTTCTTC
TRBV10-1,TRBD2,TRBJ2-3,few,CASRDSGRGDTQYF,TGCGCCAGCAGGGATAGCGGGAGGGGAGATACGCAGTATTTT
TRBV6-1,.,TRBJ1-3,.,CASSDPLRVEPGNTIYF,TGTGCCAGCAGTGACCCGCTCAGGGTAGAACCTGGAAACACCATATATTTT
TRBV19,TRBD1,TRBJ2-5,.,CASSIAGGWETQYF,TGTGCCAGTAGTATTGCAGGGGGCTGGGAGACCCAGTACTTC
TRBV7-9,.,TRBJ2-5,.,CASSRRDTQQETQYF,TGTGCCAGCAGCCGCCGGGACACGCAACAAGAGACCCAGTACTTC
TRBV7-2,.,TRBJ2-5,.,CASSSGGEETQYF,TGTGCCAGCAGCTCCGGGGGTGAAGAGACCCAGTACTTC
TRBV10-3,TRBD1,TRBJ2-3,.,CAIRNRGNTDTQYF,TGTGCCATCAGAAACAGGGGGAACACAGATACGCAGTATTTT
TRBV11-2,.,TRBJ2-5,many,CASRPGLRVETQYF,TGTGCCAGCAGGCCAGGTTTGAGGGTTGAGACCCAGTACTTC
TRBV2,.,TRBJ1-5,.,CASSDGQPGGAQHF,TGTGCCAGCAGTGACGGACAGCCAGGTGGGGCCCAGCATTTT
TRBV5-1,TRBD2,TRBJ2-1,.,CASSSVPAGAVSYNEQFF,TGCGCCAGCAGCTCCGTCCCAGCGGGGGCCGTATCCTACAATGAGCAGTTCTTC
TRBV9,TRBD1,TRBJ1-2,once,CASSVEPGTGAYGYTF,TGTGCCAGCAGCGTAGAACCGGGGACAGGGGCCTATGGCTACACCTTC
TRBV2,TRBD2,TRBJ2-7,.,CASVLAGGSSYEQYF,TGTGCCAGCGTCTTAGCGGGCGGGAGCTCCTACGAGCAGTACTTC
TRBV5-4,.,TRBJ2-7,few,CASSLGVGGTYEQYF,TGTGCCAGCAGCTTGGGGGTCGGAGGTACCTACGAGCAGTACTTC
TRBV6-5,.,TRBJ1-1,.,CASRGRAANTEAFF,TGTGCCAGCAGGGGAAGAGCTGCGAACACTGAAGCTTTCTTT
TRBV28,TRBD2,TRBJ2-1,.,CASSGTSGGSGEQFF,TGTGCCAGCAGCGGGACTAGCGGGGGTTCGGGTGAGCAGTTCTTC
TRBV5-1,TRBD1,TRBJ1-4,.,CASSLTGDRNEKLFF,TGCGCCAGCAGCTTGACAGGGGATCGGAATGAAAAACTGTTTTTT
TRBV5-1,TRBD1,TRBJ1-5,.,CASSLGDSINQPQHF,TGCGCCAGCAGCTTGGGGGACAGCATCAATCAGCCCCAGCATTTT